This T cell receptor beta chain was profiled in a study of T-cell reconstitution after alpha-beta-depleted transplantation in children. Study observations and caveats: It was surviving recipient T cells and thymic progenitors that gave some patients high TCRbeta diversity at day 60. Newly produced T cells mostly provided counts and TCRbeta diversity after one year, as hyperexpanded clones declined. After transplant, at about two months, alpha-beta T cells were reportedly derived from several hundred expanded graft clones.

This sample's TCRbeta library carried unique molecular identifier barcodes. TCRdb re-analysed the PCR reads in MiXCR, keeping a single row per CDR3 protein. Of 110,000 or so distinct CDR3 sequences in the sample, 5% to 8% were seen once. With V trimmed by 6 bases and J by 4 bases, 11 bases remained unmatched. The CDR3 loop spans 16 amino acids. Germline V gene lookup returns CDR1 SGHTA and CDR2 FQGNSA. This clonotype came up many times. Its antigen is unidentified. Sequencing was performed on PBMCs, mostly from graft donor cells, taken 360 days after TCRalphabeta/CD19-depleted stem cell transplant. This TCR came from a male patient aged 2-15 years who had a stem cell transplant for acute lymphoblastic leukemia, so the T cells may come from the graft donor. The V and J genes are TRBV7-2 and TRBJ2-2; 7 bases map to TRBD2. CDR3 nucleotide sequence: TGTGCCAGCAGGAAGACTAGCCCTTTAACCACCGGGGAGCTGTTTTTT. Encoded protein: CASRKTSPLTTGELFF.